A selection of T cell receptor beta chains follows, all from one sample in a study of Graves' ophthalmopathy and Graves' hyperthyroidism. TCRdb reprocessed the multiplex PCR reads via MiXCR and lists one record per CDR3 protein. The sample lists fewer than 350,000 distinct CDR3 sequences, about a sixth occurring once. The sequenced material came from peripheral blood. Receptors originate from an adult man with Graves' ophthalmopathy. Each CDR3 is given with its conserved first and last residue. Each record gives: J gene, V gene, D gene, clone size, CDR3 protein. A D gene is named only where the DNA matches it firmly. Size is omitted from some rows. Given values are once, few, many or a class for expanded clones.

TRBJ2-7	TRBV4-3	NA	NA	CASSQDGTTPSYEQYF
TRBJ2-7	TRBV29-1	NA	NA	CSVDTPSGQLYEQYF
TRBJ1-1	TRBV27	NA	many	CASSLFGTWTEAFF
TRBJ1-2	TRBV12-3/TRBV12-4	NA	many	CASQPRAGSYGYTF
TRBJ2-7	TRBV7-6	TRBD2	NA	CASSLSPSGRIGYEQYF
TRBJ1-1	TRBV28	TRBD1	many	CASGGRQGRWEAFF
TRBJ2-5	TRBV20-1	NA	many	CSASTGKNYQETQYF
TRBJ1-5	TRBV10-3	NA	many	CAISEKTVNSNQPQHF
TRBJ2-5	TRBV10-3	NA	many	CAISGGVQETQYF
TRBJ1-1	TRBV19	TRBD1	once	CASRSTGTGVTEAFF
TRBJ1-5	TRBV11-2	TRBD1	many	CASSEGTGGNQPQHF
TRBJ2-5	TRBV11-2	NA	NA	CASSFGRTLGTQYF
TRBJ1-5	TRBV6-1	TRBD1	NA	CASSPGQGKQPQHF
TRBJ1-6	TRBV3-1	TRBD1	many	CASSQGDRGGNSPLHF
TRBJ2-7	TRBV11-2	NA	NA	CASSLNLAPTYEQYF
TRBJ2-5	TRBV7-2	NA	many	CASSLGGRRQETQYF
TRBJ1-1	TRBV3-1	NA	NA	CASSQVSGSAFAFF
TRBJ2-2	TRBV19	NA	many	CASSATSTGELFF
TRBJ1-2	TRBV3-1	NA	NA	CANSQAPYGYTF
TRBJ1-1	TRBV27	NA	many	CAGTRRGNTEAFF
TRBJ1-2	TRBV5-4	NA	many	CASSSQGTSSGYTF
TRBJ2-7	TRBV27	TRBD2	many	CASSGKAGGSYEQYF
TRBJ2-7	TRBV5-1	NA	many	CASSPYNGEQYF
TRBJ1-2	TRBV11-1	TRBD1	many	CASSLDPRQGRYGYTF
TRBJ1-6	TRBV5-1	NA	many	CASREGLNSPLHF